This is a list of T cell receptor beta chains from one sample in a study of CD8+ T cells in alopecia areata. Sequencing used immunoSEQ multiplex PCR; TCRdb keeps in-frame clones, though not all of them. This table has 200,000 or so clones, 58% appearing once. Source: CD4+ T cells sorted from blood, taken at week 24, from a patient treated with tofacitinib. All receptors come from a human donor with alopecia areata. Both conserved end residues are part of each CDR3. The D gene is left open where the match is weak. Rows give clone size only sometimes, using once, few, many, or a class for an expanded clone.

TRBJ1-4,TRBV30,15,-,-,CAWNSRGGPREKLFF,TGTGCCTGGAACTCTAGGGGGGGGCCACGAGAAAAACTGTTTTTT
TRBJ2-1,TRBV7-2,13,-,many,CASSLEPAREQFF,TGTGCCAGCAGCTTAGAACCAGCACGGGAGCAGTTCTTC
TRBJ2-1,TRBV5-1,15,TRBD1,-,CASSLGGQGLDEQFF,TGCGCCAGCAGCTTGGGGGGACAGGGTCTGGATGAGCAGTTCTTC
TRBJ2-1,TRBV5-1,14,-,-,CASSADVSYNEQFF,TGCGCCAGCAGCGCGGACGTCTCCTACAATGAGCAGTTCTTC
TRBJ2-5,TRBV5-4,15,TRBD2,-,CASSSGLAGKETQYF,TGTGCCAGCAGCTCCGGACTAGCGGGGAAAGAGACCCAGTACTTC
TRBJ2-4,TRBV29-1,14,-,-,CSVAHSQAKNIQYF,TGCAGCGTCGCTCACAGCCAAGCCAAAAACATTCAGTACTTC
TRBJ2-2,TRBV7-2,14,-,few,CASSLGQNTGELFF,TGTGCCAGCAGCTTAGGACAGAACACCGGGGAGCTGTTTTTT
TRBJ2-4,TRBV18,17,-,few,CASSNKHGDAAKNIQYF,TGTGCCAGCTCGAACAAACATGGAGATGCAGCCAAAAACATTCAGTACTTC
TRBJ2-5,TRBV7-3,15,-,-,CASSPLGGRQETQYF,TGTGCCAGCAGCCCGCTAGGCGGGCGCCAAGAGACCCAGTACTTC
TRBJ2-2,TRBV7-9,14,TRBD2,-,CASSLGLAAGELFF,TGTGCCAGCAGCCTGGGACTAGCTGCCGGGGAGCTGTTTTTT